The present T cell receptor (beta chain) was sequenced within a study of control samples from healthy donors and cancer patients. Trimming cost V 8 bases and J 7 bases; bases outside gene matches: 12. CDR1 and CDR2 from the germline V gene are MNHEY and SVGAGI. This CDR3 has 15 amino acids. Data came from immunoSEQ multiplex PCR; TCRdb stores just in-frame clones and leaves some out. Of over 100,000 clones listed, around 89% are singletons. Sequenced input: blood. The chain employs TRBV6-5 and TRBJ2-2, with TRBD2 matching over 8 bases. The sequence came from a woman aged 45-59 years in good health. In nucleotides, the CDR3 is TGTGCCAGCCACCGACGGGGGGGATATAACGGGGAGCTGTTTTTT. It specifies CASHRRGGYNGELFF.